The 11 T cell receptor beta chains reported below all come from one sample, sequenced in a study of beta chain features in type 1 diabetes. General study points: Shortening of TCRB CDR3s, moderate but significant, appeared in all four CD4+ subsets of Type 1 diabetes patients.

Antigens for these TCRs are unknown. Expressed TCRB transcripts were sequenced because the isolated RNA had all been reverse transcribed beforehand. The table came from immunoSEQ multiplex PCR; TCRdb's copy has only in-frame clones and leaves some out. The sample contains about 740,000 clones, 13% of which appear only once. The sample comprised naive CD4+ T cells from blood. The receptors stem from a man younger than 30 with type 1 diabetes.

The chain employs TRBV14 and TRBJ2-7; D possibly matches TRBD1 or TRBD2 (5 bases each). Trimming stripped 2 bases from V and 0 bases from J, with 17 bases between. Germline V gives CDR1 SGHDN, CDR2 FVKESK. The CDR3 sequence is 17 residues long. CDR3 residues: CASSQLTWGTGSYEQYF. DNA for the CDR3: TGTGCCAGCAGCCAATTGACATGGGGGACCGGCTCCTACGAGCAGTACTTC.

This clone was counted between two and nine times. The chain recombines TRBV11-1 with TRBJ2-2; D is possibly TRBD1 or TRBD2 (6 bases each). This CDR3 has 16 amino acids. Trimming left V 4 bases short and J 5 bases short, with 17 bases between. Germline lookup yields CDR1 SGHAT and CDR2 FQDESV (reference sequence). The CDR3 loop is CASSSDKTGRTGELFF. The CDR3 DNA follows: TGTGCCAGCAGCTCGGACAAAACAGGGAGGACCGGGGAGCTGTTTTTT.

The table lists this clone with a few counts. This sample also contains other DNA sequences that code for the same CDR3. The rearrangement joins TRBV28 to TRBJ2-7; 7 bases are a match to TRBD1. The V segment lost 5 bases and the J segment 2 bases; nucleotides outside the gene matches: 3. The CDR3 length is 13 residues. Germline CDR1 MDHEN, CDR2 SYDVKM. CDR3: CASSRQGPYEQYF. CDR3 in DNA: TGTGCCAGCAGTCGACAGGGTCCCTACGAGCAGTACTTC.

In this sample, this clone turned up a few times. Other DNA sequences in the sample encode the same CDR3. V and J are TRBV28 and TRBJ1-2; 8 nucleotides line up with TRBD1. The CDR3 consists of 14 residues. Losses at the gene ends were 5 bases for V and 2 bases for J; bases not matched to a gene: 4. The germline gives CDR1 MDHEN, CDR2 SYDVKM. CDR3 amino acids: CASSPGQGNYGYTF. The CDR3 DNA is TGTGCCAGCAGTCCCGGACAGGGAAACTATGGCTACACCTTC.

This clone has just a few counts. CDR3 sequence reads: CASSLAINSQETQYF. The CDR3 DNA sequence: TGTGCCAGCAGCTTGGCCATCAACAGCCAAGAGACCCAGTACTTC. The V call is TRBV5-4, the J call TRBJ2-5; D gene ambiguous. The CDR3 extends over 15 amino acids. The germline V gene has CDR1 SGHNT and CDR2 YYREEE (reference sequence). Trimming pared 0 bases from V and 1 base from J, leaving 10 bases between.

In this sample, this clone turned up a few times. In DNA, the CDR3 is TGTGCCTGGGACACAGGAGTCCTCACAGATACGCAGTATTTT. This codes for CAWDTGVLTDTQYF. V is TRBV30 and J is TRBJ2-3; TRBD1 is a possible D gene (5 bases). Germline V CDR1 and CDR2: GTSNPN, SVGIG (reference sequence). The V gene lost 5 bases and the J gene lost 2 bases, with 14 bases spanning the gap. This CDR3 spans 14 amino acids. Full variable domain (rest looked up from reference TRBV30 and TRBJ2-3): SQTIHQWPATLVQPVGSPLSLECTVEGTSNPNLYWYRQAAGRGLQLLFYSVGIGQISSEVPQNLSASRPQDRQFILSSKKLLLSDSGFYLCAWDTGVLTDTQYFGPGTRLTVL.

In this sample, this clone turned up a few times. The chain combines TRBV6-1 with TRBJ1-1; D unresolved. There are 12 residues in the CDR3. Germline V gives CDR1 MNHNS, CDR2 SASEGT. The V end lost 11 bases, the J end lost 5 bases, and 15 bases lay between the germline ends. CDR3 in amino acids: CADQPSRTEAFF. For the CDR3, the DNA is TGTGCCGACCAGCCCTCCCGTACTGAAGCTTTCTTT.

This clone was seen only a few times. The V gene is TRBV2, the J gene TRBJ2-1, with 7 bases aligning to TRBD2. J lost 0 bases, V lost 10 bases, and 6 bases had no gene match. CDR1 is SNHLY and CDR2 is FYNNEI in the germline V gene. The CDR3 consists of 14 residues. The CDR3 bases are TGTGCCACCAGGCCTAGCGGCTCCTACAATGAGCAGTTCTTC. Translated: CATRPSGSYNEQFF.

The chain combines TRBV7-9 with TRBJ2-3; no definite D call. The CDR3 contains 14 residues. The germline V gene has CDR1 SEHNR and CDR2 FQNEAQ (reference sequence). Trimming took 1 base from V and 3 from J, leaving 8 bases between them. The CDR3 DNA is TGTGCCAGCAGCTTAGAGGGTTGGACAGATACGCAGTATTTT. Translated, it gives CASSLEGWTDTQYF.

This chain links TRBV27 with TRBJ2-1; 12 bases are a match to TRBD2. V trimming: 7 bases; J trimming: 6 bases; junction bases outside the gene matches: 7. Germline CDR1 reads MNHEY; CDR2 reads SMNVEV (reference sequence). This CDR3 spans 15 amino acids. CDR3 nucleotide sequence: TGTGCCAGCACTAGCGGGGGGGCCGAAAGCAATGAGCAGTTCTTC. This codes for CASTSGGAESNEQFF.

Only a few counts were recorded for this clone. V and J are TRBV7-9 and TRBJ1-5, with a possible D match to TRBD1 (6 bases). The CDR3 consists of 15 residues. In germline, CDR1 is SEHNR, CDR2 FQNEAQ (reference sequence). V was cut by 2 bases and J by 1 base, with 9 bases left in between. CDR3 coding DNA: TGTGCCAGCAGCTTAACGGGGGCAAGCAATCAGCCCCAGCATTTT. This gives the protein CASSLTGASNQPQHF.